Listed here are 4 T cell receptor beta chains from one sample, sequenced in a study of cytomegalovirus exposure and HLA in healthy donors. Primers included in the PCR were 60 Vbeta and 13 Jbeta primers. Profiled with immunoSEQ multiplex PCR; TCRdb holds only in-frame clones, not every one. The profile covers some 150,000 clones, with approximately 76% appearing a single time and roughly 1.4% taken by the ten largest. Sample: PBMCs. These receptors came from a man in his sixties in good health and CMV-seronegative.

This chain joins TRBV25-1 and TRBJ2-3; 7 bases fit TRBD2. CDR3 length equals 15 residues. Germline loops: CDR1 MGHDK, CDR2 SYGVNS. After removal of 3 bases from V and 1 base from J, the junction contained 4 bases not matched to a gene. The DNA for the CDR3 is TGTGCCAGCAGTGACGGGGGGATAGGCACAGATACGCAGTATTTT. This translates into CASSDGGIGTDTQYF.

For the CDR3, the DNA is TGTGCCAGCAGCTCGGACACTCAGCCCCAGCATTTT. This gives the protein CASSSDTQPQHF. The chain carries TRBV5-4 and TRBJ1-5; TRBD1 might be the D (5 bases). Germline V gene lookup returns CDR1 SGHNT and CDR2 YYREEE (reference sequence). The CDR3 contains 12 residues. Trimming took off 3 bases at V and 6 bases at J, with 7 bases between the two ends.

The chain combines TRBV19 with TRBJ1-5; no definite D call. With 4 bases removed from V and 5 bases from J, the gap between germline ends came to 21 bases. Germline CDR1 reads LNHDA; CDR2 reads SQIVND (reference sequence). The CDR3 is 17 amino acids. CDR3 residues: CASSTPRGGQFDQPQHF. The CDR3, as DNA: TGTGCCAGTAGTACGCCCCGTGGTGGGCAGTTCGATCAGCCCCAGCATTTT.

This clone was seen more than once but under ten times. This chain uses TRBV5-5 with TRBJ2-5, with 7 bases matching TRBD2. The DNA end is a closer match to TRBJ2-7, so the J assignment may be wrong. The CDR3 loop spans 14 amino acids. Germline-derived CDR1 and CDR2 are SGHKS and YYEKEE (reference sequence). The chain's CDR3 is CASSLAGGSYEQYF. DNA for the CDR3: TGTGCCAGCAGCTTGGCGGGGGGCTCCTACGAGCAGTACTTC.